These 4 T cell receptor beta chains were all obtained from the same sample, sequenced in a study of cytomegalovirus exposure and HLA in healthy donors. 13 Jbeta primers and 60 Vbeta primers were used for the PCR. This table comes from immunoSEQ multiplex PCR, and its TCRdb copy is limited to in-frame clones, with some not included. The sample lists about 91,000 clones, around 67% seen once, with about 2.3% in the top ten. The source material was PBMCs. The receptors were gathered from a human donor in good health.

This clone was observed a single time. The CDR3: CASNIIRTDNEKLFF. CDR3 DNA: TGTGCCAGCAACATTATAAGGACAGATAATGAAAAACTGTTTTTT. This sequence joins TRBV27 and TRBJ1-4; tentatively, D is TRBD1 (6 bases). The CDR3 loop spans 15 amino acids. Germline V gives CDR1 MNHEY, CDR2 SMNVEV (reference sequence). V shed 7 bases and J shed 4 bases, with 16 bases lying between them. Looking up the rest from reference TRBV27 and TRBJ1-4 gives the full variable domain: EAQVTQNPRYLITVTGKKLTVTCSQNMNHEYMSWYRQDPGLGLRQIYYSMNVEVTDKGDVPEGYKVSRKEKRNFPLILESPSPNQTSLYFCASNIIRTDNEKLFFGSGTQLSVL.

This chain links TRBV7-9 with TRBJ1-4; no reliable D call. This CDR3 has 17 amino acids. Germline V CDR1 and CDR2: SEHNR, FQNEAQ (reference sequence). The V gene lost 0 bases and the J gene lost 0 bases, with 11 bases spanning the gap. The CDR3 DNA sequence: TGTGCCAGCAGCTTAGCCCGGGGATCCTCAACTAATGAAAAACTGTTTTTT. This gives the protein CASSLARGSSTNEKLFF.

This clone was counted between two and nine times. The chain carries TRBV18 and TRBJ2-2; a possible D gene is TRBD1 (6 bases). Trimming removed 10 bases at V and 2 bases at J, with 17 bases between. This CDR3 comprises 15 residues. The germline V gene has CDR1 KGHSH and CDR2 LQKENI. For the CDR3, the DNA is TGTGCCACTCACGAGGGGACACACAACACCGGGGAGCTGTTTTTT. This codes for CATHEGTHNTGELFF.

The genes are TRBV25-1 and TRBJ1-1; 10 nucleotides agree with TRBD1. The CDR3 has 17 residues. The V gene end was trimmed by 2 bases and the J gene end by 0 bases; junction bases not matched to a gene: 6. The V gene's germline CDR1 is MGHDK and CDR2 SYGVNS. CDR3 sequence reads: CASSEPRGQGLNTEAFF. CDR3 DNA: TGTGCCAGCAGTGAACCCCGGGGACAGGGGTTGAACACTGAAGCTTTCTTT. Looking up the rest from reference TRBV25-1 and TRBJ1-1 gives the full variable domain: EADIYQTPRYLVIGTGKKITLECSQTMGHDKMYWYQQDPGMELHLIHYSYGVNSTEKGDLSSESTVSRIRTEHFPLTLESARPSHTSQYLCASSEPRGQGLNTEAFFGQGTRLTVV.